Reported below is one TCR beta chain. These data belong to a study of blood T cell repertoires in COVID-19. CDR1 is SGHTA, CDR2 FQGNSA, per germline. The CDR3 sequence is 19 residues long. The V segment lost 5 bases and the J segment 3 bases; nucleotides outside the gene matches: 14. The repertoire was sequenced with immunoSEQ multiplex PCR; TCRdb's copy has only in-frame clones and lacks some. The sample lists roughly 100,000 clones; around 80% were seen once. The TCR was taken from a man between 60 and 75 years old with active or convalescent COVID-19. V is TRBV7-2 and J is TRBJ2-3; 13 bases fit TRBD2. The sequenced sample consisted of peripheral blood. The DNA of the CDR3 is TGTGCCAGCAGCCCCTGGGGTGCGAGGACTAGCGGGAGAACAGATACGCAGTATTTT. Translating it yields CASSPWGARTSGRTDTQYF.